The source of this T cell receptor beta chain is a study of preoperative IRX-2 immunotherapy in early breast cancer (dated by TCRdb to the late 2010s). Taken with the paper, the label for treatment or condition translates to: preoperative locoregional IRX-2 cytokine immunotherapy. The samples were obtained from a phase Ib study that tested preoperative, locoregional IRX-2 cytokine immunotherapy designed to prime immune responses. Donors were patients with early-stage breast cancer who received IRX-2 before surgery. Preparation of the library involved the immunoSEQ multiplex PCR assay. TCRdb obtained this table from immuneACCESS and retained in-frame rearrangements with V and J assigned. These tables miss some clones; where compared with another copy, unresolved V genes account for less than half of the shortfall, and the remainder is unexplained. This sample gives 55,000 to 70,000 clones in total; approximately 95% of them show up just once. Roughly 1.7% of the sample is taken by the ten largest.

This clone was seen a single time. This receptor's antigen is unknown. No per-base quality is available; no much larger clone lies one base away. Trimming accounts for 3 bases at V and 1 base at J, while the number of junction bases matched to no gene is 9. The CDR1 and CDR2 encoded by the germline V gene are MGHRA and YSYEKL. Including the terminal cysteine and phenylalanine, the CDR3 comprises 17 residues. Kept here is only the CDR3 DNA, which spans 51 bases and is read in frame from base 1. This material was obtained from a patient treated with IRX-2 immunotherapy. The receptor comes from a human donor with breast cancer. The chain is made from TRBV4-1 and TRBJ2-7, and TRBD1 aligns with 10 junction nucleotides. The sequenced DNA is TGCGCCAGCAGCCAGACTTTCCCGGGACAGGGGTCCTACGAGCAGTACTTC. Translation gives CASSQTFPGQGSYEQYF.